This section outlines one T cell receptor beta chain sequence together with its context. After removal of 2 bases from V and 5 bases from J, the junction contained 4 bases not matched to a gene. The CDR3 runs 14 residues. Germline V CDR1 and CDR2: LGHNT, FRNRAP. This entry comes from a study of CD8 T cells in Susac syndrome. It was with random hexamers that about 0.45 to 1 ug RNA was reverse transcribed. TCRdb processed the immunoSEQ multiplex PCR reads anew with MiXCR; each CDR3 protein has one entry. The sample lists 100,000 to 150,000 distinct CDR3 sequences, around 96% occurring once. The sequence came from a human donor in good health. The chain uses TRBV12-5 and TRBJ2-5; 8 bases agree with TRBD2. The sequencing sample was made of CD4+ T cells from PBMCs. The chain's CDR3 is CASGLPGGRETQYF. In DNA form, the CDR3 reads TGTGCTAGTGGTTTGCCGGGAGGGCGGGAGACCCAGTACTTC.